The T cell receptor beta chain described here comes from a study of blood T cell repertoires in COVID-19. Study as a whole: The United States, Italy and Spain supplied acute and convalescent COVID-19 samples. Sample material is recorded as cDNA or gDNA derived from T cells, B-cell-depleted T cells, or PBMCs.

CDR3 length equals 14 residues. CDR1 and CDR2 (germline): SGHTA, FQGNSA. V dropped 5 bases and J dropped 4; count of bases not matched to a gene: 6. As processed by the authors: By means of reference gene primer amplification, nucleated cell counts were estimated. TCRdb's copy holds only in-frame clones and misses some; the assay was immunoSEQ multiplex PCR. That table gives V, J and clone size, and the DNA gave D and trimming. The repertoire holds about 200,000 clones, with more than 85% as singletons. The sequenced sample was peripheral blood. This TCR was recovered from a man aged 55 to 70 with acute or convalescent COVID-19. The chain is built from TRBV7-2 and TRBJ2-5, with 8 bases lining up with TRBD2. As DNA, the CDR3 is TGTGCCAGCAGCCGTAGCGGGGAGGGAGAGACCCAGTACTTC. Translation gives CASSRSGEGETQYF. Combining the CDR3 with reference TRBV7-2 and TRBJ2-5 gives the whole variable domain GAGVSQSPSNKVTEKGKDVELRCDPISGHTALYWYRQSLGQGLEFLIYFQGNSAPDKSGLPSDRFSAERTGGSVSTLTIQRTQQEDSAVYLCASSRSGEGETQYFGPGTRLLVL.